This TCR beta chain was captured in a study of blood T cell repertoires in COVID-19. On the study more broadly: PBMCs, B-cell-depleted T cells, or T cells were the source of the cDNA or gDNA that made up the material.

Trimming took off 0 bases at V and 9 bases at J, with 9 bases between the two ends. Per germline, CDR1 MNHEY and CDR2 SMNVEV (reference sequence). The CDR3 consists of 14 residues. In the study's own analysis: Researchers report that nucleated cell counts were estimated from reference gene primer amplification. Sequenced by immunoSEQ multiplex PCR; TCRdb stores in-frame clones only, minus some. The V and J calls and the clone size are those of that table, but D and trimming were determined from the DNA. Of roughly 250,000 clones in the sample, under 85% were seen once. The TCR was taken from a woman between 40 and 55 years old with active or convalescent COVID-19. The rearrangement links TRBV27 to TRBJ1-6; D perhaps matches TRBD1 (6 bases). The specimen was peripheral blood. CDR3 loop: CASSLSNRASPLHF. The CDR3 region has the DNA TGTGCCAGCAGTTTATCAAACAGGGCTTCACCCCTCCACTTT.